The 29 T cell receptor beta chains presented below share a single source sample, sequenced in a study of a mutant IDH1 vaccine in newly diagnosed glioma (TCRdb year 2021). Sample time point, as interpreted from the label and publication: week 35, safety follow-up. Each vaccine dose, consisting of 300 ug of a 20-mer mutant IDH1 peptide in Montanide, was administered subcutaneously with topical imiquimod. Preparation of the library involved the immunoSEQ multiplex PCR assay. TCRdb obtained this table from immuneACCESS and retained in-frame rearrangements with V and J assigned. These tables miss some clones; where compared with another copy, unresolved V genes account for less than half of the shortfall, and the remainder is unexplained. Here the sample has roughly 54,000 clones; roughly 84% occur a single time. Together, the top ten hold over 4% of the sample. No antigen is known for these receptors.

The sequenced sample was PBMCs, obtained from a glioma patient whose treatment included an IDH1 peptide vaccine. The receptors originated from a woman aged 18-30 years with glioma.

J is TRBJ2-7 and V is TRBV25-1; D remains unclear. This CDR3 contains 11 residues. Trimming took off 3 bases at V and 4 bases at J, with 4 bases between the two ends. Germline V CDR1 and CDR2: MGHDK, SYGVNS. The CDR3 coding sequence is TGTGCCAGCAGTGAGGTTTACGAGCAGTACTTC. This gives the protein CASSEVYEQYF.

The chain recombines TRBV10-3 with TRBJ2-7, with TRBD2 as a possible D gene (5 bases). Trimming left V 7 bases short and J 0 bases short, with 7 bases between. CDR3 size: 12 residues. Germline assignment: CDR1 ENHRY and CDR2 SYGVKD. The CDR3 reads CAIKGSSYEQYF. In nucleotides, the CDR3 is TGTGCCATCAAAGGGAGCTCCTACGAGCAGTACTTC.

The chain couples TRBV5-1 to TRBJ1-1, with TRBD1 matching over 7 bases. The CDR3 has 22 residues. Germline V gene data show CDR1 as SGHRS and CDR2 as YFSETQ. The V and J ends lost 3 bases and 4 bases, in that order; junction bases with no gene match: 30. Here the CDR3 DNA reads TGCGCCAGCAGCTCGATTAATCCAATTCCTGACAGGGTTCAAGGATCGAGCACTGAAGCTTTCTTT. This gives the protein CASSSINPIPDRVQGSSTEAFF.

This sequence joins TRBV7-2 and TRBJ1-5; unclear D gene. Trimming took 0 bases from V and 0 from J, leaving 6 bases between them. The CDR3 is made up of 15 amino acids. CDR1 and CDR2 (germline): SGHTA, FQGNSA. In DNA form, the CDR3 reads TGTGCCAGCAGCTTAGCGGGCAGTAGCAATCAGCCCCAGCATTTT. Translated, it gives CASSLAGSSNQPQHF.

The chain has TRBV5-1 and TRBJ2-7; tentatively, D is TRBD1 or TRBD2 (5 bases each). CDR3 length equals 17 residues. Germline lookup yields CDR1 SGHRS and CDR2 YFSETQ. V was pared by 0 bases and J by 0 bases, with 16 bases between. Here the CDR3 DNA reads TGCGCCAGCAGCTTGGGAGGGGCAGGAATAGGCTCCTACGAGCAGTACTTC. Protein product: CASSLGGAGIGSYEQYF.

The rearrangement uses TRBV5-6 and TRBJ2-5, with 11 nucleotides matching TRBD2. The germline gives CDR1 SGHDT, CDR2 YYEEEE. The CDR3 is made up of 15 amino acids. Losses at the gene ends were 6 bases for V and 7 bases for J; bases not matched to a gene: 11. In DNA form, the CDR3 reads TGTGCCAGCACCCTAGTTGCTAGCGGGGGGAGGACCCAGTACTTC. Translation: CASTLVASGGRTQYF.

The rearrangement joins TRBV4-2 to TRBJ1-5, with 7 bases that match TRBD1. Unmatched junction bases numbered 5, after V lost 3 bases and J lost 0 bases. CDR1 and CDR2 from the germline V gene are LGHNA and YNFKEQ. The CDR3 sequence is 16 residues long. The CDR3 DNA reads TGTGCCAGCAGCCAGGGAACAGGGGATAGCAATCAGCCCCAGCATTTT. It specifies CASSQGTGDSNQPQHF.

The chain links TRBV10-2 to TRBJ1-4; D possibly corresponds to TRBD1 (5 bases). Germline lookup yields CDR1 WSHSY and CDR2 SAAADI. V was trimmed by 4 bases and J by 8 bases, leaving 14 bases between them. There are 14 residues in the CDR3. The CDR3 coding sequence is TGCGCCAGCAGTGTCAGGCAGGGCGGAGAAAAACTGTTTTTT. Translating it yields CASSVRQGGEKLFF.

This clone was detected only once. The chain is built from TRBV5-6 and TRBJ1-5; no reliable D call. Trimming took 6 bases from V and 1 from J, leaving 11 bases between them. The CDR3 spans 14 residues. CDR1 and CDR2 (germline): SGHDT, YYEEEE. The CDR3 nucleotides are TGTGCCAGCAAGTATGTAAACAGCAATCAGCCCCAGCATTTT. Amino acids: CASKYVNSNQPQHF. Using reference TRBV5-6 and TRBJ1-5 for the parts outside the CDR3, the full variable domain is DAGVTQSPTHLIKTRGQQVTLRCSPKSGHDTVSWYQQALGQGPQFIFQYYEEEERQRGNFPDRFSGHQFPNYSSELNVNALLLGDSALYLCASKYVNSNQPQHFGDGTRLSIL.

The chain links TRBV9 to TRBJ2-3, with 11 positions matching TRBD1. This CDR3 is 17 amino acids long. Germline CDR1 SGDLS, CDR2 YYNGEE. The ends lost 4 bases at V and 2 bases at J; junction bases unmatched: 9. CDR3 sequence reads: CASSPRSGQGATDTQYF. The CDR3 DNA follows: TGTGCCAGCAGCCCCCGATCCGGACAGGGGGCCACAGATACGCAGTATTTT.

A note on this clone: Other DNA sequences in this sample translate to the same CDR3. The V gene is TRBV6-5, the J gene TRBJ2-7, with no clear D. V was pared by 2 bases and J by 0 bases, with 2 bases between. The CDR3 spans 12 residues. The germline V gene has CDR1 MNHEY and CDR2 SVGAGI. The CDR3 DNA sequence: TGTGCCAGCAGTTACGACTCCTACGAGCAGTACTTC. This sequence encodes CASSYDSYEQYF.

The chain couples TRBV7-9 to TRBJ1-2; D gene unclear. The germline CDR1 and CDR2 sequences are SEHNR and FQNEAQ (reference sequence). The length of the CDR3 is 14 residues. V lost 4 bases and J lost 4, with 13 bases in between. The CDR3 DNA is TGTGCCAGCAGCTCAATCCGGGGTGGCTATGGCTACACCTTC. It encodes CASSSIRGGYGYTF.

This CDR3 reads CASTKGTEAFF. CDR3 nucleotides: TGTGCCAGCACCAAGGGCACTGAAGCTTTCTTT. This chain links TRBV6-5 with TRBJ1-1; D remains unclear. The CDR3 has 11 amino acids. Germline values: CDR1 MNHEY, CDR2 SVGAGI. V lost 7 bases and J lost 4, with 7 bases in between.

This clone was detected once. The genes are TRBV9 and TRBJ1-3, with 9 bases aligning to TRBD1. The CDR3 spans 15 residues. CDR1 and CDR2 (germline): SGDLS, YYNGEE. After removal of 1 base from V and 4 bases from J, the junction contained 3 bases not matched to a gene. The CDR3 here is CASSVTTGGGNTIYF. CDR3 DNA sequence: TGTGCCAGCAGCGTAACTACAGGGGGCGGAAACACCATATATTTT.

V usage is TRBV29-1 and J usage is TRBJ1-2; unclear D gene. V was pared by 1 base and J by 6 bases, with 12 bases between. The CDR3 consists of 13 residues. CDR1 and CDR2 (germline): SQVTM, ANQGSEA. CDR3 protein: CSVEVWASHGYTF. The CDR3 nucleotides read TGCAGCGTTGAAGTTTGGGCCAGCCATGGCTACACCTTC.

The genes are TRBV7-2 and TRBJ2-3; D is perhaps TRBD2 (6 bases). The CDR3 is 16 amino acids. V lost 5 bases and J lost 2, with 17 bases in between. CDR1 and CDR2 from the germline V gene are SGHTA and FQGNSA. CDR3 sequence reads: CASSPIAGTPTDTQYF. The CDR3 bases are TGTGCCAGCAGCCCCATCGCCGGGACTCCCACAGATACGCAGTATTTT.

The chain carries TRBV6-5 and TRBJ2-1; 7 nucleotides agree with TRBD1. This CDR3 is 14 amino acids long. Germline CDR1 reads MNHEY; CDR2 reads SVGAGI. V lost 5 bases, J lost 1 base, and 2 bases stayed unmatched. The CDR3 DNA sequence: TGTGCCAGCAGTCGACAGGGTTCCTACAATGAGCAGTTCTTC. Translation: CASSRQGSYNEQFF.

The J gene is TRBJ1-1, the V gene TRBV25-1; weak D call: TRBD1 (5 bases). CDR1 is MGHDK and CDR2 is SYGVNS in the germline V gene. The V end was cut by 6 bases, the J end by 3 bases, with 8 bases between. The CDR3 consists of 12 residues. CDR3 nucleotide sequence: TGTGCCAGCAGCGGGGGTCACACTGAAGCTTTCTTT. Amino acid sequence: CASSGGHTEAFF.

The CDR3 sequence is CSVEEGTDFWLGANVLTF. CDR3 bases: TGCAGCGTTGAAGAGGGGACGGACTTCTGGTTGGGGGCCAACGTCCTGACTTTC. This rearrangement joins TRBV29-1 to TRBJ2-6; either TRBD1 or TRBD2 may supply D (5 bases each). The CDR3 extends over 18 amino acids. Germline V gene data show CDR1 as SQVTM and CDR2 as ANQGSEA. With 0 bases removed from V and 4 bases from J, the gap between germline ends came to 19 bases.

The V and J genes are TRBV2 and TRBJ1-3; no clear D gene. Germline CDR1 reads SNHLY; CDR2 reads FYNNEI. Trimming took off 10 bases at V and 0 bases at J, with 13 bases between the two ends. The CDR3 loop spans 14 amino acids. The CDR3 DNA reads TGTGCCATCAAGAGGGTTGTCTCTGGAAACACCATATATTTT. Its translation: CAIKRVVSGNTIYF.

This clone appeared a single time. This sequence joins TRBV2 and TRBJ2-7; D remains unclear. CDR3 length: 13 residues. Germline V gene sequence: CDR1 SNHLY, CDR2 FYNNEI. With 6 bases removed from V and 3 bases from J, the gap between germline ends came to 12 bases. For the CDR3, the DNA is TGTGCCAGCAGGATTCCGGGCAACTACGAGCAGTACTTC. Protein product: CASRIPGNYEQYF.

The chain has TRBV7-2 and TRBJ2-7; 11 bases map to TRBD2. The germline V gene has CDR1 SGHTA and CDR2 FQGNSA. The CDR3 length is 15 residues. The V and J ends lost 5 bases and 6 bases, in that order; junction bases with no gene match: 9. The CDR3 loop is CASSLTSGGGSEQYF. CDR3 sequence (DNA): TGTGCCAGCAGCCTAACTAGCGGGGGCGGCAGCGAGCAGTACTTC. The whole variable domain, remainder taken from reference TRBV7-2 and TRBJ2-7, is GAGVSQSPSNKVTEKGKDVELRCDPISGHTALYWYRQSLGQGLEFLIYFQGNSAPDKSGLPSDRFSAERTGGSVSTLTIQRTQQEDSAVYLCASSLTSGGGSEQYFGPGTRLTVT.

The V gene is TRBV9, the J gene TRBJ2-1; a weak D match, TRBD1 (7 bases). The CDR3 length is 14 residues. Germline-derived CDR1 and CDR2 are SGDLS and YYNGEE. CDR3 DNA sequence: TGTGTGCGGGGTACCAGGGGGGTCTACAATGAGCAGTTCTTC. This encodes CVRGTRGVYNEQFF. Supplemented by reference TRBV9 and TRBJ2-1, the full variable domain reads DSGVTQTPKHLITATGQRVTLRCSPRSGDLSVYWYQQSLDQGLQFLIQYYNGEERAKGNILERFSAQQFPDLHSELNLSSLELGDSALYFCVRGTRGVYNEQFFGPGTRLTVL.

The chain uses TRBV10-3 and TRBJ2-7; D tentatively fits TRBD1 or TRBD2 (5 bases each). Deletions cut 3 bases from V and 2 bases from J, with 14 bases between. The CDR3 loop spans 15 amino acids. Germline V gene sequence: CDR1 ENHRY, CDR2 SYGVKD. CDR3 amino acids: CAISEAGTGPYEQYF. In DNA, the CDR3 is TGTGCCATCAGTGAAGCCGGGACGGGCCCCTACGAGCAGTACTTC.

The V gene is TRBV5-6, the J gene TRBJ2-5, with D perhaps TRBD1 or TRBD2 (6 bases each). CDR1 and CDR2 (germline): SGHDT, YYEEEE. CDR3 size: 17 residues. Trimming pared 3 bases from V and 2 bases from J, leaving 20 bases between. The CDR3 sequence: CASSWGVSGGTQETQYF. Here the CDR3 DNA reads TGTGCCAGCAGCTGGGGGGTCTCAGGAGGGACACAAGAGACCCAGTACTTC.

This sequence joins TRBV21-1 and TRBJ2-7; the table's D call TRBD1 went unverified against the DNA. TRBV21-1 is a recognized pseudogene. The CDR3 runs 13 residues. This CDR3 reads CASSKVQAYEQYF. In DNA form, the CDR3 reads TGTGCCAGCAGCAAAGTCCAGGCCTACGAGCAGTACTTC.

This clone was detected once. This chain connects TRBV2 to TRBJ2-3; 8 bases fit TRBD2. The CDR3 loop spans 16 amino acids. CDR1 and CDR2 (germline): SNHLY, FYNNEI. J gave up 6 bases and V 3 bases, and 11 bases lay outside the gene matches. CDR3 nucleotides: TGTGCCAGCAGTGACGGGGGGGGAGGCACGACGGATACGCAGTATTTT. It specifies CASSDGGGGTTDTQYF. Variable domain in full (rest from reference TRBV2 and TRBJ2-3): EPEVTQTPSHQVTQMGQEVILRCVPISNHLYFYWYRQILGQKVEFLVSFYNNEISEKSEIFDDQFSVERPDGSNFTLKIRSTKLEDSAMYFCASSDGGGGTTDTQYFGPGTRLTVL.

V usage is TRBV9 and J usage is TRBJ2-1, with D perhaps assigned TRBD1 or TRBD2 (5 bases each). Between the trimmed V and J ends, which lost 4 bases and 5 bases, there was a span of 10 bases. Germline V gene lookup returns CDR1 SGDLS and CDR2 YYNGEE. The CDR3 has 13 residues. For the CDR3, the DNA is TGTGCCAGCAGCTCCTGGGGGAACAATGAGCAGTTCTTC. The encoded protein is CASSSWGNNEQFF.

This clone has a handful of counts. CDR3 region: CSAPVGGPQHF. The CDR3 nucleotides are TGCAGTGCTCCGGTCGGCGGGCCCCAGCATTTT. The gene calls are TRBV20-1 and TRBJ1-5; D is unclear. Trimming removed 5 bases from V and 9 bases from J, with 11 bases in between. CDR1 DFQATT and CDR2 SNEGSKA come from the germline V gene (reference sequence). The CDR3 has 11 residues.